Presented here are 14 T cell receptor beta chains from one specimen sequenced in a study of T cell responses to AZD1222 COVID-19 vaccine. Libraries were prepared by immunoSEQ multiplex PCR; TCRdb keeps only in-frame clonotypes and omits some of them. The data show 150,000 or so clones, around 93% seen once. The sequenced sample was peripheral blood, obtained 28 days after the second AZD1222 dose. The receptors originated from an adult who received the AZD1222 COVID-19 vaccine.

The chain is built from TRBV2 and TRBJ2-7; D unresolved. The V and J ends lost 3 bases and 0 bases respectively, with 9 bases between them. Germline V CDR1 and CDR2: SNHLY, FYNNEI. The CDR3 extends over 14 amino acids. The CDR3 is CASSDGDTSYEQYF. The CDR3 region has the DNA TGTGCCAGCAGTGACGGCGACACCTCCTACGAGCAGTACTTC.

The chain combines TRBV3-1 (or the pseudogene TRBV3-2) with TRBJ2-7; D is unresolved. CDR1 LGHDT and CDR2 YNNKEL come from the germline V gene (reference sequence). The CDR3 contains 12 residues. Trimming took 1 base from V and 6 from J, leaving 7 bases between them. The DNA for the CDR3 is TGTGCCAGCAGCCAAGGGGTTGGCGAGCAGTACTTC. Translating gives CASSQGVGEQYF.

J is TRBJ1-2 and V is TRBV28, with D unclear. Trimming left V 5 bases short and J 5 bases short, with 12 bases between. The CDR3 is made up of 13 amino acids. Per the germline V gene, CDR1 is MDHEN and CDR2 is SYDVKM. The CDR3 coding sequence is TGTGCCAGCAGTCCTCCGGGGTTTTATGGCTACACCTTC. This codes for CASSPPGFYGYTF.

The rearrangement uses TRBV24-1 and TRBJ2-5, with D perhaps matching TRBD1 or TRBD2 (6 bases each). The germline V gene encodes CDR1 KGHDR and CDR2 SFDVKD. The V and J ends lost 9 bases and 2 bases respectively, with 21 bases between them. The length of the CDR3 is 16 residues. The CDR3 region is CATSSPLGGGQETQYF. The CDR3 region has the DNA TGTGCCACCTCTTCCCCCTTAGGGGGAGGTCAAGAGACCCAGTACTTC.

The chain is built from TRBV14 and TRBJ2-2; D is unclear. V gave up 1 base and J gave up 1 base, with 7 bases separating them. This CDR3 is 15 amino acids long. The V gene's germline CDR1 is SGHDN and CDR2 FVKESK. CDR3 residues: CASSQAGLNTGELFF. The CDR3 DNA reads TGTGCCAGCAGCCAAGCAGGCCTGAACACCGGGGAGCTGTTTTTT. Variable domain in full (rest from reference TRBV14 and TRBJ2-2): EAGVTQFPSHSVIEKGQTVTLRCDPISGHDNLYWYRRVMGKEIKFLLHFVKESKQDESGMPNNRFLAERTGGTYSTLKVQPAELEDSGVYFCASSQAGLNTGELFFGEGSRLTVL.

The chain employs TRBV6-5 and TRBJ2-7, with D perhaps matching TRBD1 (6 bases). CDR1 and CDR2 (germline): MNHEY, SVGAGI. V gave up 0 bases and J gave up 7 bases, with 10 bases separating them. There are 13 residues in the CDR3. The CDR3 protein is CASSYSQTGEQYF. CDR3 in DNA: TGTGCCAGCAGTTACTCTCAAACAGGGGAGCAGTACTTC.

This chain links TRBV5-1 with TRBJ2-7; 10 bases are shared with TRBD2. The germline V gene encodes CDR1 SGHRS and CDR2 YFSETQ. The junction had 17 bases not matched to a gene; V was cut back by 9 bases and J by 5 bases. This CDR3 is 16 amino acids long. The CDR3 coding sequence is TGCGCCACCCCAGAATTTACCGGGACTAGCGACAACGAGCAGTACTTC. The encoded protein is CATPEFTGTSDNEQYF.

The chain links TRBV5-1 to TRBJ1-1, with 7 bases aligning to TRBD1. This CDR3 is built from 13 residues. V trimming: 0 bases; J trimming: 7 bases; junction bases outside the gene matches: 3. CDR1 and CDR2 (germline): SGHRS, YFSETQ. In DNA, the CDR3 is TGCGCCAGCAGCTTGGGAGGGGGCTTTGAAGCTTTCTTT. Its protein is CASSLGGGFEAFF.

The chain carries TRBV27 and TRBJ1-5; D is ambiguous. The CDR3 is 13 amino acids. Germline CDR1 and CDR2: MNHEY and SMNVEV (reference sequence). Trimming took off 4 bases at V and 1 base at J, with 5 bases between the two ends. CDR3 sequence: CASSSASNQPQHF. CDR3 nucleotide sequence: TGTGCCAGCAGTTCAGCCAGCAATCAGCCCCAGCATTTT.

The gene calls are TRBV23-1 and TRBJ1-1, with no clear D. TRBV23-1 is assigned to the ORF class and has an uncertain function. The length of the CDR3 is 14 residues. Trimming took off 7 bases at V and 1 base at J, with 13 bases between the two ends. CDR3 bases: TGCGCCAGCAATGGCGGCCAGTCGAACACTGAAGCTTTCTTT. It encodes CASNGGQSNTEAFF.

The rearrangement uses TRBV6-5 and TRBJ1-1; 10 bases line up with TRBD1. The V gene's germline CDR1 is MNHEY and CDR2 SVGAGI. V lost 1 base and J lost 7; bases outside the gene matches: 6. The CDR3 has 15 residues. The CDR3, as DNA: TGTGCCAGCAGTTACTTGACAGGGGGCGGCGGTGAAGCTTTCTTT. It translates to CASSYLTGGGGEAFF.

The chain couples TRBV11-3 to TRBJ1-4; D uncertain. The CDR3 loop spans 15 amino acids. Trimming cost V 5 bases and J 6 bases, with 16 bases left between them. In germline, CDR1 is SGHNT, CDR2 YENEEA. The CDR3 coding sequence is TGTGCCAGCAGCCGACGGGGAGTTACCGATGAAAAACTGTTTTTT. Protein sequence: CASSRRGVTDEKLFF.

A single count supports this clone. The chain joins TRBV12-3 or TRBV12-4 to TRBJ2-7; TRBD1 might be the D (6 bases). This CDR3 contains 13 residues. Trimming stripped 2 bases from V and 3 bases from J, with 8 bases between. CDR3 region: CASSLHRVYEQYF. The CDR3 nucleotides read TGTGCCAGCAGTTTACACAGGGTCTACGAGCAGTACTTC.

This chain links TRBV19 with TRBJ2-7; 8 bases match TRBD1. With V trimmed by 4 bases and J by 4 bases, 6 bases remained unmatched. CDR3 size: 14 residues. Germline V gives CDR1 LNHDA, CDR2 SQIVND (reference sequence). The CDR3 sequence is CASSTRTGYYEQYF. CDR3 bases: TGTGCCAGTAGTACGCGGACAGGGTATTACGAGCAGTACTTC.